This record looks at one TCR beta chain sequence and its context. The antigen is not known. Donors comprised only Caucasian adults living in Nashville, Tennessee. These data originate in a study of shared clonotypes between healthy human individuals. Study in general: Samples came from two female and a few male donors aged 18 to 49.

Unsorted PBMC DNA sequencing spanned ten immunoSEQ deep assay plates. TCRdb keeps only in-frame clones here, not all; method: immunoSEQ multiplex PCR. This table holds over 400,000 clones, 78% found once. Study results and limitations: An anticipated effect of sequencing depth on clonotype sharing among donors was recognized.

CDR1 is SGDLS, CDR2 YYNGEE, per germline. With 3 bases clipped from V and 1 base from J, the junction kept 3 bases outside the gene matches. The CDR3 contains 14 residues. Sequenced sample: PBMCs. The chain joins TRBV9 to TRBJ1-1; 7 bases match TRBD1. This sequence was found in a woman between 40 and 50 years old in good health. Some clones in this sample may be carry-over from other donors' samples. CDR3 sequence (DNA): TGTGCCAGCAGCGACAGGGGCGGGAACACTGAAGCTTTCTTT. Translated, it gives CASSDRGGNTEAFF.